This T cell receptor beta chain comes out of a study of beta chain features in type 1 diabetes. As for this clone: The antigen is unknown.

Study-level results: Moderate but significant shortening of TCRB CDR3s was recorded in all four CD4+ subsets from Type 1 diabetes patients.

The CDR3 is 14 amino acids. Germline lookup yields CDR1 SGHRS and CDR2 YFSETQ. Trimming removed 0 bases from V and 2 bases from J, with 8 bases in between. Reverse transcribing all isolated RNA meant expressed TCRB transcripts were sequenced. Only in-frame clones appear in the TCRdb table, and some are missing; sequencing was by immunoSEQ multiplex PCR. The repertoire holds under 300,000 clones, around 24% seen once, with roughly 0.011% in the top ten. The V and J genes are TRBV5-1 and TRBJ1-2; D ambiguous. This sequence was found in a woman in her twenties or thirties with type 1 diabetes. The sequencing sample was made of naive CD4+ T cells from blood. CDR3 nucleotide sequence: TGCGCCAGCAGCTTGGTTCCTCTAAACTATGGCTACACCTTC. Its translation: CASSLVPLNYGYTF.